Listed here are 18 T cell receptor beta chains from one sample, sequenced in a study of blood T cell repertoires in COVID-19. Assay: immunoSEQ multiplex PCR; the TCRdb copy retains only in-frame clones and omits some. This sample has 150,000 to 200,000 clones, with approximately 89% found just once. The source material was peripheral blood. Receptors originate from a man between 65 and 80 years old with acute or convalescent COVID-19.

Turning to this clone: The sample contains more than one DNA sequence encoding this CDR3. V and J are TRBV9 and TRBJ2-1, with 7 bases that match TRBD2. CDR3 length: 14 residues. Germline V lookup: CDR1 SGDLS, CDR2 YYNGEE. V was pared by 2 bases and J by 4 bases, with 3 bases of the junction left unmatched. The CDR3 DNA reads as TGTGCCAGCAGCGTGGCTAGCGGATACAATGAGCAGTTCTTC. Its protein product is CASSVASGYNEQFF.

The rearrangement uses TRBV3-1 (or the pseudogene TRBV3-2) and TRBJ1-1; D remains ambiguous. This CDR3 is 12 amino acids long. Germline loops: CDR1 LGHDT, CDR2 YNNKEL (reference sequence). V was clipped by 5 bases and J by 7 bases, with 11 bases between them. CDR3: CASSGEALEAFF. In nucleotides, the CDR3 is TGTGCCAGCAGCGGGGAGGCGCTTGAAGCTTTCTTT.

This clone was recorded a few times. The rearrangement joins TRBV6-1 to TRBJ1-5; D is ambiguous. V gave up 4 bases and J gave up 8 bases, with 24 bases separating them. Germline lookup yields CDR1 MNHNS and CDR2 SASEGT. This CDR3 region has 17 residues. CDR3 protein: CASSGTSRGYMVKPQHF. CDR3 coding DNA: TGTGCCAGCAGTGGAACGAGCCGGGGATATATGGTTAAGCCCCAGCATTTT.

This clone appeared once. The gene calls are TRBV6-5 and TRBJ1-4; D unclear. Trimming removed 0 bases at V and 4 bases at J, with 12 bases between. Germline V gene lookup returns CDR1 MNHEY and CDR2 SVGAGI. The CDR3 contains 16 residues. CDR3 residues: CASSYSETAFNEKLFF. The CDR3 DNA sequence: TGTGCCAGCAGTTACTCGGAAACAGCCTTTAATGAAAAACTGTTTTTT.

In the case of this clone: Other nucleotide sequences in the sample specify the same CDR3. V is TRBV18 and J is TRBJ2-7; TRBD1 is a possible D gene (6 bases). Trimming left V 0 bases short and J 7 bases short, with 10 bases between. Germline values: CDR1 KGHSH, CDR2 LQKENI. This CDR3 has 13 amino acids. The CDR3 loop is CASSPPNRDEQYF. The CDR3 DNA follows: TGTGCCAGCTCACCACCGAACAGGGATGAGCAGTACTTC. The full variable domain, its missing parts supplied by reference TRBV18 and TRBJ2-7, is NAGVMQNPRHLVRRRGQEARLRCSPMKGHSHVYWYRQLPEEGLKFMVYLQKENIIDESGMPKERFSAEFPKEGPSILRIQQVVRGDSAAYFCASSPPNRDEQYFGPGTRLTVT.

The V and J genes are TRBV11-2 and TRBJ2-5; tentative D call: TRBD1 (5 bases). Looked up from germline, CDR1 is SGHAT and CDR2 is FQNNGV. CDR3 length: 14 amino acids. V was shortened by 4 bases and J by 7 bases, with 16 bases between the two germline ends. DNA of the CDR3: TGTGCCAGCAGCTCCTTGGACCAAGGGGTGACCCAGTACTTC. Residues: CASSSLDQGVTQYF.

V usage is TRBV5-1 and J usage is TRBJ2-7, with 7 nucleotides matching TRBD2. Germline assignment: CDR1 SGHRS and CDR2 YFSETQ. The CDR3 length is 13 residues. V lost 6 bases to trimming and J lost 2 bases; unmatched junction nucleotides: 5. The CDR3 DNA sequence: TGCGCCAGCAAGGCTAGCGGTACCTACGAGCAGTACTTC. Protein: CASKASGTYEQYF.

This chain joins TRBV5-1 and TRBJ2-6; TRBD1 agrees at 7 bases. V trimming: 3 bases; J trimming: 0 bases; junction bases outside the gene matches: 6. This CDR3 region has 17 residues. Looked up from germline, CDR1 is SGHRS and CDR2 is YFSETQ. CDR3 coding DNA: TGCGCCAGCAGCTCCGACAGGGAAAGCTCTGGGGCCAACGTCCTGACTTTC. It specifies CASSSDRESSGANVLTF.

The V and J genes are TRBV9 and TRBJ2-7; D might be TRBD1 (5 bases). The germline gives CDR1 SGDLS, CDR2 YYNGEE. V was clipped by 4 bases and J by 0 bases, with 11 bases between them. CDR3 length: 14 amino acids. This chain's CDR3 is CASSPRQGSYEQYF. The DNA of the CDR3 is TGTGCCAGCAGCCCCAGGCAGGGCTCCTACGAGCAGTACTTC.

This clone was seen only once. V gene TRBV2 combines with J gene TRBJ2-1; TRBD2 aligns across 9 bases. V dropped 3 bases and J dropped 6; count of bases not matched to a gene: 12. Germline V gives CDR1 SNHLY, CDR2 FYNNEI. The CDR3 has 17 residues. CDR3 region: CASSDPLSGRRGNEQFF. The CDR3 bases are TGTGCCAGCAGTGATCCGTTAAGCGGGAGGAGGGGCAATGAGCAGTTCTTC.

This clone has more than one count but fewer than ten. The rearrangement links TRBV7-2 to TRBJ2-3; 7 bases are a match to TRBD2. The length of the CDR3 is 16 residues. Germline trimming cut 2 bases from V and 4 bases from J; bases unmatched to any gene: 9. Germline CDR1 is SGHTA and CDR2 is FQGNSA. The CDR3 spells CASSLRGGRAPDTQYF. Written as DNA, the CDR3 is TGTGCCAGCAGCTTAAGAGGTGGGAGGGCCCCAGATACGCAGTATTTT.

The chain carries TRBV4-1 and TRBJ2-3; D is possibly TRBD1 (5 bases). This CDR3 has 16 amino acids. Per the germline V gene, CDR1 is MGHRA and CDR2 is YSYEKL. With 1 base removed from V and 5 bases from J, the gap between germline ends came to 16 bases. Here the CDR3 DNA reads TGCGCCAGCAGCCAAGTGAGACAGACTGCAGGAGATACGCAGTATTTT. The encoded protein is CASSQVRQTAGDTQYF.

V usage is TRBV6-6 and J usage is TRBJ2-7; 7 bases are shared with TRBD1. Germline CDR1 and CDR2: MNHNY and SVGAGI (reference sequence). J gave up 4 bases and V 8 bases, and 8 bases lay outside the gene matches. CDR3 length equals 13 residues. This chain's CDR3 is CASSGTVYYEQYF. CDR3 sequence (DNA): TGTGCCAGCTCCGGGACAGTCTATTACGAGCAGTACTTC.

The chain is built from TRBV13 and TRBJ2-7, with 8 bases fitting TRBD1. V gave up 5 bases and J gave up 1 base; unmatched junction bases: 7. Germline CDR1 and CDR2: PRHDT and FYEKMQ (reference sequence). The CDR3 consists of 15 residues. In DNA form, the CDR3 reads TGTGCCAGCAGCCCCACAGGGGGTCCTTCCTACGAGCAGTACTTC. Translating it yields CASSPTGGPSYEQYF.

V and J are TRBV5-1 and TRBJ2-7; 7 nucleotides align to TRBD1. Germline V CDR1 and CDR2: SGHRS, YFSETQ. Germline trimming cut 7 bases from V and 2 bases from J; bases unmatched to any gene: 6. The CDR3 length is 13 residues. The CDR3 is CASASGTAYEQYF. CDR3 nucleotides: TGCGCCAGCGCCTCCGGGACAGCCTACGAGCAGTACTTC. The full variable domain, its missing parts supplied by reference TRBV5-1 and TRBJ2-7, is KAGVTQTPRYLIKTRGQQVTLSCSPISGHRSVSWYQQTPGQGLQFLFEYFSETQRNKGNFPGRFSGRQFSNSRSEMNVSTLELGDSALYLCASASGTAYEQYFGPGTRLTVT.

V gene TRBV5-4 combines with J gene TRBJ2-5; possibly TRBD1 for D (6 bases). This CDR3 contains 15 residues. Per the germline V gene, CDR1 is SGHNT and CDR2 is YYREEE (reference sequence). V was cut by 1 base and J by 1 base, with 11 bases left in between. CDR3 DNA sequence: TGTGCCAGCAGCTTGCTACAGGGAACCCAAGAGACCCAGTACTTC. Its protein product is CASSLLQGTQETQYF.

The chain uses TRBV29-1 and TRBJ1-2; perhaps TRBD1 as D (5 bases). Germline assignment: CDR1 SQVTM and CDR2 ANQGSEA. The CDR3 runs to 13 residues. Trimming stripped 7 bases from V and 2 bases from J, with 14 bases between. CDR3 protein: CSGSTVGNYGYTF. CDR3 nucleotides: TGCAGCGGCTCGACAGTAGGGAACTATGGCTACACCTTC.

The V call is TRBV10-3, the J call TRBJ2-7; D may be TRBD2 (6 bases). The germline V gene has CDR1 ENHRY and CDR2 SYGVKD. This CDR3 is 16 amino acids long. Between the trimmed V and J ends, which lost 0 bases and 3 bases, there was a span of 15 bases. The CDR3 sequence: CAISESHSGGGYEQYF. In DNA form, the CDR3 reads TGTGCCATCAGTGAGTCCCATTCCGGGGGTGGCTACGAGCAGTACTTC.